Listed below are T cell receptor beta chains from one sample, sequenced in a study of PD-L1 blockade in urothelial cancer. Profiling relied on immunoSEQ multiplex PCR, and the TCRdb table lists in-frame clones only, not all of them. The sample includes roughly 52,000 clones, 79% of them seen just once. Specimen: PBMCs, collected around atezolizumab (anti-PD-L1) treatment. Source of these receptors: a man in his 70s with urothelial cancer. The CDR3 runs from the conserved cysteine through the conserved F or W. A D gene is named only where the DNA matches it firmly. Only some rows state a clone size, as once, few, many or a class for expanded clones.

>TRBV27|NA|TRBJ1-1|NA
CASQDRVGVGTEAFF
TGTGCCAGCCAAGACAGAGTTGGAGTTGGCACTGAAGCTTTCTTT
>TRBV5-4|NA|TRBJ1-2|TRBD1
CASSLDRGANYGYTF
TGTGCCAGCAGCCTGGACAGGGGGGCTAACTATGGCTACACCTTC
>TRBV7-7|NA|TRBJ2-1|TRBD2
CASSRSTSGRDEQFF
TGTGCTAGCAGCCGGTCGACTAGCGGGAGAGATGAGCAGTTCTTC
>TRBV5-4|once|TRBJ2-2|NA
CASSLDSRGELFF
TGTGCCAGCAGCTTGGACAGTCGCGGGGAGCTGTTTTTT
>TRBV5-4|NA|TRBJ2-5|TRBD2
CASTSGIGASQETQYF
TGTGCCAGTACTAGCGGGATTGGGGCCTCCCAAGAGACCCAGTACTTC
>TRBV28|NA|TRBJ2-5|NA
CASSGGKRETQYF
TGTGCCAGCAGTGGGGGGAAGAGAGAGACCCAGTACTTC
>TRBV11-2|NA|TRBJ2-3|TRBD2
CASSYRGGTSGSSGDTQYF
TGTGCCAGCAGCTATCGAGGGGGGACTAGCGGGTCCTCCGGGGATACGCAGTATTTT
>TRBV5-4|NA|TRBJ2-2|TRBD2
CASSLDISGTGELFF
TGTGCCAGCAGCTTGGATATTAGCGGGACCGGGGAGCTGTTTTTT
>TRBV5-1|few|TRBJ2-7|TRBD2
CASSLGTSGSYEQYF
TGCGCCAGCAGCCTAGGGACTAGCGGGAGTTACGAGCAGTACTTC
>TRBV18|NA|TRBJ2-5|NA
CASSPNQETQYF
TGTGCCAGCTCACCCAATCAAGAGACCCAGTACTTC
>TRBV7-9|NA|TRBJ2-5|TRBD2
CASSLALGTSGRAETQYF
TGTGCCAGCAGCTTAGCGCTAGGGACTAGCGGTAGGGCGGAGACCCAGTACTTC
>TRBV28|once|TRBJ2-5|NA
CASSLNPGVKTQYF
TGTGCCAGCAGTTTAAACCCCGGGGTAAAGACCCAGTACTTC
>TRBV5-1|NA|TRBJ2-5|NA
CASRTGARTSEETQYF
TGCGCCAGCAGGACAGGGGCCAGGACTAGCGAAGAGACCCAGTACTTC
>TRBV5-1|NA|TRBJ2-5|NA
CASSFQAIQETQYF
TGCGCCAGCAGCTTTCAGGCCATCCAAGAGACCCAGTACTTC
>TRBV11-2|NA|TRBJ1-1|NA
CASSSFGGTEAFF
TGTGCCAGCAGCTCCTTCGGGGGTACTGAAGCTTTCTTT
>TRBV10-3|NA|TRBJ2-2|TRBD2
CATESGENTGELFF
TGTGCCACGGAGAGCGGGGAGAACACCGGGGAGCTGTTTTTT
>TRBV7-6|NA|TRBJ2-3|NA
CASSLPGLTDTQYF
TGTGCCAGCAGCCTGCCCGGTTTGACAGATACGCAGTATTTT
>TRBV5-5|NA|TRBJ1-1|NA
CASRQGPNTEAFF
TGTGCCAGCAGGCAGGGGCCGAACACTGAAGCTTTCTTT
>TRBV18|NA|TRBJ2-4|TRBD1
CASSPTRQGAAKNIQYF
TGTGCCAGCTCACCTACTCGACAGGGGGCAGCCAAAAACATTCAGTACTTC
>TRBV5-1|NA|TRBJ1-1|TRBD1
CASSWGAGGPGTEAFF
TGCGCCAGCAGCTGGGGTGCAGGGGGCCCTGGGACTGAAGCTTTCTTT
>TRBV23-1|NA|TRBJ1-5|TRBD1
CASTLRGRGGGNQPQHF
TGCGCCAGCACCCTGAGGGGGCGCGGTGGAGGCAATCAGCCCCAGCATTTT
>TRBV19|NA|TRBJ1-5|NA
CASSAIQGYSNQPQHF
TGTGCCAGTAGTGCGATACAGGGATATAGCAATCAGCCCCAGCATTTT
>TRBV5-6|NA|TRBJ2-7|TRBD2
CASSPRASGRDSYEQYF
TGTGCCAGCAGCCCGCGGGCTAGCGGGAGAGATTCCTACGAGCAGTACTTC